This T cell receptor beta chain emerged from a study of vaccination and CD4 T cells after COVID-19. On the study more broadly: Six males and four females, two of them Hispanic, were enrolled as convalescents.

Remarks on this clonotype: What it binds is unknown.

Time point: late sampling 161 to 241 days after vaccination in a few convalescent patients. Treatment defined: approximately nine-day PBMC culture with coronavirus spike peptide pools or control peptides (ViraFEST assay). Via ViraFEST, peptide pools expanded antigen-specific T cells before TCR sequencing. CDR1 is ENHRY, CDR2 SYGVKD, per germline. The ends lost 2 bases at V and 5 bases at J; junction bases unmatched: 3. This CDR3 region has 15 residues. Once obtained from cultured CD4+ T cells, the DNA was sequenced using the Oncomine TCR Beta short-read assay. MiXCR, applied by TCRdb to the PCR reads, yields one record per CDR3 protein. The sample lists under 20,000 distinct CDR3 sequences, 45% to 65% occurring once.

The receptor was isolated from a human donor who had recovered from COVID-19. The source was CD4+ T cells from blood, cultured in vitro, collected about 7 months after SARS-CoV-2 vaccination. The chain carries TRBV10-3 and TRBJ1-2; 12 bases match TRBD1. The CDR3 loop reads CAISEGTGGKYGYTF. CDR3 nucleotide sequence: TGTGCCATCAGTGAGGGGACAGGGGGCAAGTATGGCTACACCTTC.